This T cell receptor beta chain is from a study of cytomegalovirus exposure and HLA in healthy donors. Study-level findings and limits: The analysis excluded some indistinguishable V segments, including TRBV6-2 and TRBV6-3. Most TCRs appeared rarely, but some public TCRs recurred in many donors. The authors listed around 150 TCR beta chains as cytomegalovirus-associated.

Points on this clone: The antigen is not known.

The CDR3 contains 12 residues. The ends lost 4 bases at V and 7 bases at J; junction bases unmatched: 0. CDR1 and CDR2 from the germline V gene are SQVTM and ANQGSEA. Amplification used 60 Vbeta primers and 13 Jbeta primers. In the authors' workflow: In a later analysis, of around 83 million unique beta chains, roughly 10 million appeared in at least two donors. Sequenced by immunoSEQ multiplex PCR; TCRdb stores in-frame clones only, minus some. V and J calls and clone size come straight from that table; D and trimming were deduced from the DNA. The table has 75,000 to 90,000 clones, roughly 79% seen once.

The V call is TRBV29-1, the J call TRBJ2-1; 11 positions agree with TRBD2. Material for sequencing was PBMCs. The sequence came from a male donor in good health and CMV-seropositive. The CDR3 coding sequence is TGCAGCGTTGGACTAGCGGGAAATGAGCAGTTCTTC. Protein product: CSVGLAGNEQFF.